The entry below describes one T cell receptor (beta chain). This clone's antigen is unknown. Per-nucleotide qualities are absent, and no much larger clonotype sits a single base away. Whole blood was collected in K2EDTA tubes by collaborating institutions according to the institutions' own protocols. For TCRbeta analysis, collaborators shipped samples in one of three forms: frozen whole blood, isolated PBMCs, or DNA extracted from either of those sample types. TCRbeta CDR3 regions were amplified from genomic DNA by means of the immunoSEQ Assay, a bias-controlled multiplex PCR. On the study's bioinformatics: Within the assay, amplification of reference gene primers was used to estimate how many nucleated cells each sample contained. To quantify the absolute abundance of each unique TCRbeta CDR3 rearrangement, sequence reads were collapsed and filtered. For each sample, productive Simpson clonality was calculated as the square root of Simpson's diversity index over productive rearrangements. Entries here come from immuneACCESS through TCRdb and include only in-frame sequences with V and J called. Some clones fail to appear in such tables; in the studies checked, an unresolved V gene covers under half of the shortfall, and the cause of the remainder is unknown. V and J calls plus clone size are reproduced from that table; the DNA served to infer D and trimming. Recorded for this sample are over 85,000 clones; approximately 90% of them occurred a single time. Jointly, the top ten make up approximately 2.2% of the sample.

This specimen comes from a study of blood T cell repertoires in COVID-19 (TCRdb year 2020). As for the study more broadly: The collaborator samples originated in the United States, Italy and Spain and spanned the acute and convalescent phases of COVID-19. The material from the prospective study consisted of cDNA or gDNA derived from T cells, B-cell-depleted T cells, or PBMCs. Deeply sampled blood TCRbeta repertoires from subjects exposed to, actively infected with, or recovered from COVID-19 were included in the dataset. The repertoires were released in a freely available public database intended as a resource for research on the immune response to SARS-CoV-2. Samples came from the ongoing ImmuneRACE study (first 160 participants) plus 1,254 subjects from 6 global collaborators. Nearly every sample came with metadata listing a de-identified subject ID, COVID-19 status, age in years and sex. HLA class I and class II types, where available, came from metadata supplied by the sample provider rather than from assay-based typing.

Study-wide conclusions, independent of this receptor: How much clinical and demographic metadata was included differed by source and by participant, and the metadata was provided uncurated.

The junction shows trimming of 4 bases on V and 6 bases on J, and the gene matches do not reach 9 bases of it. Counted from cysteine to phenylalanine, this CDR3 has 16 amino acids. The only DNA kept is the CDR3, 48 bases in frame from the first base. The CDR1 and CDR2 encoded by the germline V gene are MNHEY and SVGEGT. This TCR was recovered from a human donor with active COVID-19. The donor label of this sample is uncertain. This chain is built from TRBV6-2 or TRBV6-3 and TRBJ2-1, with TRBD2 identical over 10 junction bases. Sequences were obtained from peripheral blood. Read as DNA, the sequence is TGTGCCAGCAGTTCCGAGAGGACTAGCGGCCTCAATGAGCAGTTCTTC. The translation is CASSSERTSGLNEQFF.